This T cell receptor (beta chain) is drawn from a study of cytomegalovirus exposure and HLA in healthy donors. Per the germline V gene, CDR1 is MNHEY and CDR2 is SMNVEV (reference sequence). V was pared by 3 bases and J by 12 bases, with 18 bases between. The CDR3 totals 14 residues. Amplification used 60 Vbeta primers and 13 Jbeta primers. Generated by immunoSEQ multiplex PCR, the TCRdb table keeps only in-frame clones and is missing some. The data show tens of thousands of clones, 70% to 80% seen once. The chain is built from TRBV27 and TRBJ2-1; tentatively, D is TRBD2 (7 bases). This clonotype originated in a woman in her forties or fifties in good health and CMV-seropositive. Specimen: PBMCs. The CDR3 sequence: CASSFTRGGQGQFF. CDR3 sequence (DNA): TGTGCCAGCAGTTTCACTAGGGGGGGCCAGGGGCAGTTCTTC.